The TCR beta chain under discussion was sequenced for a study of T cell responses to AZD1222 COVID-19 vaccine. Study-level points and caveats: Seropositive status at baseline applied to only 5 to 7 AZD1222 recipients. Spike-wide coverage was observed for vaccine-associated CD4 TCRs, with dominant responses at 160-218 and 743-854.

The assay was immunoSEQ multiplex PCR, and TCRdb's table has in-frame clones only and misses some. This sample has about 140,000 clones, with just over 90% found just once. V was clipped by 4 bases and J by 4 bases; unmatched bases: 5. This CDR3 comprises 14 residues. Germline assignment: CDR1 LGHDT and CDR2 YNNKEL (reference sequence). Worth noting for this clone: The antigen is not known.

The chain combines TRBV3-1 (or the pseudogene TRBV3-2) with TRBJ2-5, with TRBD1 identical over 8 bases. Sample: peripheral blood, taken on day 0 of MenACWY control vaccination. The clonotype comes from an adult in good health. CDR3 region: CASSLRTGLETQYF. The CDR3 DNA reads TGTGCCAGCAGCCTCCGGACAGGGCTAGAGACCCAGTACTTC.